A single sample is the source of the 27 T cell receptor beta chains below, sequenced in a study of blood T cell repertoires in COVID-19. Clones were sequenced by immunoSEQ multiplex PCR, and TCRdb holds only the in-frame ones, with some missing. The table lists around 370,000 clones, about 88% of them singletons, with approximately 7.4% in the top ten. What was sequenced was peripheral blood. All receptors derive from a woman in her 70s with COVID-19, enrolled during active disease.

V usage is TRBV24-1 and J usage is TRBJ1-3; perhaps TRBD1 as D (6 bases). V lost 8 bases to trimming and J lost 0 bases, with 16 bases between them. This CDR3 spans 16 amino acids. CDR1 is KGHDR, CDR2 SFDVKD, per germline. CDR3 bases: TGTGCCACCATCCCGGGACACGGCCGCTCTGGAAACACCATATATTTT. This codes for CATIPGHGRSGNTIYF.

The chain combines TRBV5-4 with TRBJ2-2, with D tentatively TRBD1 (5 bases). Germline V CDR1 and CDR2: SGHNT, YYREEE (reference sequence). V lost 10 bases and J 7 bases, leaving 20 bases between the germline ends. CDR3 length: 14 amino acids. CDR3 DNA sequence: TGTGCCGTCCAGGGAAGTTGGCAAGGCGGGGAGCTGTTTTTT. It translates to CAVQGSWQGGELFF. Filled out from reference TRBV5-4 and TRBJ2-2, the complete variable domain reads ETGVTQSPTHLIKTRGQQVTLRCSSQSGHNTVSWYQQALGQGPQFIFQYYREEENGRGNFPPRFSGLQFPNYSSELNVNALELDDSALYLCAVQGSWQGGELFFGEGSRLTVL.

The gene calls are TRBV10-2 and TRBJ1-4, with TRBD1 matching 7 bases. Trimming removed 6 bases from V and 5 bases from J; junction bases left unmatched: 9. The CDR3 sequence is 15 residues long. CDR1 is WSHSY and CDR2 is SAAADI in the germline V gene. The CDR3 sequence is CASSTGAVGNEKLFF. CDR3 coding DNA: TGCGCCAGCAGCACAGGGGCCGTAGGGAATGAAAAACTGTTTTTT.

The genes are TRBV6-5 and TRBJ2-1, with TRBD1 matching 9 bases. The CDR3 extends over 13 amino acids. V was pared by 5 bases and J by 15 bases, with 11 bases of the junction left unmatched. CDR1 and CDR2 (germline): MNHEY, SVGAGI. CDR3 region: CASSLTGGPKLFF. CDR3 coding DNA: TGTGCCAGCAGTCTAACAGGGGGCCCGAAACTGTTCTTC.

The V and J genes are TRBV30 and TRBJ1-3, with D uncertain. Germline V gene lookup returns CDR1 GTSNPN and CDR2 SVGIG (reference sequence). V was clipped by 2 bases and J by 8 bases, with 10 bases between them. The CDR3 has 12 amino acids. In DNA form, the CDR3 reads TGTGCCTGGAGTATAAATCGGTACACCATATATTTT. Protein: CAWSINRYTIYF.

V gene TRBV13 combines with J gene TRBJ1-2, with 9 bases matching TRBD1. The J segment lost 3 bases and the V segment lost 6 bases, leaving 14 bases of the junction unmatched. Germline-derived CDR1 and CDR2 are PRHDT and FYEKMQ (reference sequence). This CDR3 comprises 17 residues. The CDR3 loop is CASSFHRDREQDYGYTF. DNA for the CDR3: TGTGCCAGCAGTTTTCACCGGGACAGGGAGCAGGACTATGGCTACACCTTC.

The chain joins TRBV9 to TRBJ2-2; 8 nucleotides align to TRBD2. CDR1 and CDR2 from the germline V gene are SGDLS and YYNGEE. This CDR3 region has 17 residues. The trim removed 3 bases at V and 4 bases at J, leaving 11 bases unmatched. As DNA, the CDR3 is TGTGCCAGCAGCGATTCGGGGGGGGACGTAGGCACCGGGGAGCTGTTTTTT. Translated: CASSDSGGDVGTGELFF. Full variable domain (outside the CDR3, taken from reference TRBV9 and TRBJ2-2): DSGVTQTPKHLITATGQRVTLRCSPRSGDLSVYWYQQSLDQGLQFLIQYYNGEERAKGNILERFSAQQFPDLHSELNLSSLELGDSALYFCASSDSGGDVGTGELFFGEGSRLTVL.

In its sample, this clone was seen a few times. The CDR3 spells CASSGSGSTDTQYF. CDR3 sequence (DNA): TGCGCCAGCAGCGGGTCAGGGAGCACAGATACGCAGTATTTT. The rearrangement links TRBV5-1 to TRBJ2-3; possibly TRBD1 for D (5 bases). The V end lost 4 bases, the J end lost 0 bases, and 9 bases lay between the germline ends. The CDR3 has 14 amino acids. From germline, CDR1 is SGHRS and CDR2 YFSETQ.

The gene calls are TRBV6-1 and TRBJ1-2; TRBD1 aligns across 7 bases. The CDR3 runs to 15 residues. The germline V gene has CDR1 MNHNS and CDR2 SASEGT. V lost 3 bases and J lost 5; bases outside the gene matches: 9. The CDR3 bases are TGTGCCAGCAGTGACGCCGGGACAGTGACGTATGGCTACACCTTC. Translation gives CASSDAGTVTYGYTF.

V gene TRBV18 combines with J gene TRBJ2-7; the match to TRBD1 covers 9 bases. Trimming took 4 bases from V and 3 from J; bases not matched to a gene: 7. Looked up from germline, CDR1 is KGHSH and CDR2 is LQKENI. This CDR3 is 15 amino acids long. The CDR3 coding sequence is TGTGCCAGCTCACTGGGACAGGGAGGGGTCTACGAGCAGTACTTC. This gives the protein CASSLGQGGVYEQYF.

The gene calls are TRBV28 and TRBJ1-2; 7 nucleotides line up with TRBD1. Germline CDR1 reads MDHEN; CDR2 reads SYDVKM. V trimming: 6 bases; J trimming: 3 bases; junction bases outside the gene matches: 7. The CDR3 is 14 amino acids. The DNA for the CDR3 is TGTGCCAGCAGGTCGGGACAGTCTTACTATGGCTACACCTTC. This codes for CASRSGQSYYGYTF.

The rearrangement joins TRBV30 to TRBJ1-2, with 7 bases aligning to TRBD1. Germline V gene sequence: CDR1 GTSNPN, CDR2 SVGIG (reference sequence). The CDR3 totals 15 residues. Trimming took 2 bases from V and 1 from J; bases not matched to a gene: 7. CDR3: CAWSRGQADNYGYTF. Written as DNA, the CDR3 is TGTGCCTGGAGTAGAGGACAGGCCGATAACTATGGCTACACCTTC.

The chain joins TRBV7-6 to TRBJ1-3; D ambiguous. The CDR3 length is 13 residues. Germline V gives CDR1 SGHVS, CDR2 FNYEAQ. Trimming took 5 bases from V and 1 from J, leaving 6 bases between them. The CDR3: CASSPYSGNTIYF. As DNA, the CDR3 is TGTGCCAGCAGCCCTTATTCTGGAAACACCATATATTTT.

This clone turned up a few times. V gene TRBV2 combines with J gene TRBJ1-6; 11 bases match TRBD1. Germline-derived CDR1 and CDR2 are SNHLY and FYNNEI. This CDR3 is built from 18 residues. V gave up 8 bases and J gave up 0 bases; unmatched junction bases: 9. For the CDR3, the DNA is TGTGCCAGCGGAAGGACAGGGGGCTTCAGCTCCTATAATTCACCCCTCCACTTT. Translating gives CASGRTGGFSSYNSPLHF.

The table lists this clone with many counts. This chain uses TRBV23-1 with TRBJ2-7, with TRBD1 matching over 7 bases. TRBV23-1 is placed among ORFs of uncertain function. The CDR3 length is 15 residues. J was trimmed by 3 bases and V by 2 bases; bases with no gene match: 7. This CDR3 reads CASSQNGQASYEQYF. The CDR3 bases are TGCGCCAGCAGTCAAAATGGACAGGCAAGCTACGAGCAGTACTTC.

Here the CDR3 DNA reads TGTGCCAGTAGTATGGGGGGGCTAGCCAAAAACATTCAGTACTTC. It specifies CASSMGGLAKNIQYF. The J gene is TRBJ2-4, the V gene TRBV19; D possibly corresponds to TRBD2 (7 bases). Germline V gene sequence: CDR1 LNHDA, CDR2 SQIVND (reference sequence). Trimming removed 3 bases at V and 0 bases at J, with 9 bases between. The CDR3 is 15 amino acids.

The V call is TRBV11-2, the J call TRBJ1-2, with TRBD1 identical over 9 bases. The CDR3 extends over 12 amino acids. Germline loops: CDR1 SGHAT, CDR2 FQNNGV. Losses at the gene ends were 6 bases for V and 6 bases for J; bases not matched to a gene: 2. CDR3 protein: CASRGQGHGYTF. CDR3 DNA: TGTGCCAGCAGGGGACAGGGTCATGGCTACACCTTC.

This chain connects TRBV19 to TRBJ2-5; the D is unclear. Per germline, CDR1 LNHDA and CDR2 SQIVND (reference sequence). There are 12 residues in the CDR3. Trimming stripped 7 bases from V and 4 bases from J, with 10 bases between. In DNA, the CDR3 is TGTGCCAGTAACACGGGTGGAGAGACCCAGTACTTC. This gives the protein CASNTGGETQYF.

The chain combines TRBV9 with TRBJ1-1; D remains ambiguous. This CDR3 has 13 residues. V lost 4 bases, J lost 5 bases, and 12 bases lay in between. CDR1 and CDR2 from the germline V gene are SGDLS and YYNGEE. CDR3: CASSLGGLTEAFF. As DNA, the CDR3 is TGTGCCAGCAGCCTAGGAGGGTTAACTGAAGCTTTCTTT.

J is TRBJ1-2 and V is TRBV12-3 or TRBV12-4; D not resolved. The CDR3 runs 12 residues. V was pared by 4 bases and J by 8 bases, with 11 bases between. CDR3 in DNA: TGTGCCAGCAGTTCCGACATATGGGGCTACACCTTC. This sequence encodes CASSSDIWGYTF.

Here the CDR3 reads CARDRGRTRQPQHF. The DNA for the CDR3 is TGTGCCAGAGACAGGGGGCGGACGAGGCAGCCCCAGCATTTT. V and J are TRBV21-1 and TRBJ1-5; the table gives TRBD1 as D, unverified against the DNA. TRBV21-1 is an annotated pseudogene. This CDR3 spans 14 amino acids.

The DNA of the CDR3 is TGTGCCAGCACCCCAGGGGAGAGTAATGGCTACACCTTC. Its translation is CASTPGESNGYTF. The rearrangement joins TRBV2 to TRBJ1-2; perhaps TRBD1 as D (6 bases). The CDR3 loop spans 13 amino acids. V shed 7 bases and J shed 6 bases, with 15 bases lying between them. CDR1 is SNHLY and CDR2 is FYNNEI in the germline V gene.

The J gene is TRBJ2-5, the V gene TRBV27; tentatively, D is TRBD1 (6 bases). The V gene's germline CDR1 is MNHEY and CDR2 SMNVEV (reference sequence). Trimming took off 0 bases at V and 10 bases at J, with 21 bases between the two ends. The CDR3 is 16 residues long. DNA for the CDR3: TGTGCCAGCAGTTTATCGGCCACAGGGTCGCTTGGGGACCAGTACTTC. It yields the protein CASSLSATGSLGDQYF.

This chain joins TRBV7-2 and TRBJ2-5; 8 nucleotides line up with TRBD1. The germline gives CDR1 SGHTA, CDR2 FQGNSA. CDR3 length: 14 amino acids. V was clipped by 4 bases and J by 1 base; unmatched bases: 2. CDR3 DNA sequence: TGTGCCAGCAGCTCGACAGGGGCCCAAGAGACCCAGTACTTC. It is translated as CASSSTGAQETQYF. The complete variable domain, with remaining parts taken from reference TRBV7-2 and TRBJ2-5, reads GAGVSQSPSNKVTEKGKDVELRCDPISGHTALYWYRQSLGQGLEFLIYFQGNSAPDKSGLPSDRFSAERTGGSVSTLTIQRTQQEDSAVYLCASSSTGAQETQYFGPGTRLLVL.

This clone turned up a few times. The chain combines TRBV24-1 with TRBJ1-2; 9 bases match TRBD1. This CDR3 has 14 residues. J gave up 5 bases and V 4 bases, and 4 bases lay outside the gene matches. Per the germline V gene, CDR1 is KGHDR and CDR2 is SFDVKD. CDR3 sequence: CATSDHGTGYGYTF. CDR3 nucleotide sequence: TGTGCCACCAGTGACCATGGGACAGGGTATGGCTACACCTTC.

This rearrangement joins TRBV2 to TRBJ2-7, with D tentatively TRBD1 (7 bases). This CDR3 has 15 amino acids. V was shortened by 5 bases and J by 3 bases, with 17 bases between the two germline ends. Germline values: CDR1 SNHLY, CDR2 FYNNEI. CDR3 nucleotide sequence: TGTGCCAGCAGTCCGTCGGCAGGGGGACTCTACGAGCAGTACTTC. Amino acids: CASSPSAGGLYEQYF.

This chain connects TRBV4-2 to TRBJ1-4; 7 bases line up with TRBD1. The V and J ends lost 3 bases and 2 bases, in that order; junction bases with no gene match: 3. CDR1 and CDR2 from the germline V gene are LGHNA and YNFKEQ. This CDR3 is 15 amino acids long. CDR3 DNA: TGTGCCAGCAGCCAGGCCAGGGGGACTAATGAAAAACTGTTTTTT. Translating it yields CASSQARGTNEKLFF.